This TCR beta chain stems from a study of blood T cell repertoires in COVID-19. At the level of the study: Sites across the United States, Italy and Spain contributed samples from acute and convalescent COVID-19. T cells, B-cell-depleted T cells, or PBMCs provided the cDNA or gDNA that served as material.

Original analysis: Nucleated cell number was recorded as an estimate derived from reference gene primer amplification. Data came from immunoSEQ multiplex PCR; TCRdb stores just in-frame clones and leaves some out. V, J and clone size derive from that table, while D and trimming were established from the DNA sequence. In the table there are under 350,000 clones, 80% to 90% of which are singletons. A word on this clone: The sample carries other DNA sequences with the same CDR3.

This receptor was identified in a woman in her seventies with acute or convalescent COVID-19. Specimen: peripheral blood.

DNA for the CDR3: TGTGCCAGCAGCTTGGGGCGGGGATCCTACGAGCAGTACTTC. Encoded protein: CASSLGRGSYEQYF. The chain recombines TRBV5-4 with TRBJ2-7; D may be TRBD2 (6 bases). The CDR3 totals 14 residues. The V gene's germline CDR1 is SGHNT and CDR2 YYREEE (reference sequence). V was trimmed by 0 bases and J by 1 base, leaving 8 bases between them.